The rows below give T cell receptor beta chains drawn from one sample of a study of shared clonotypes between healthy human individuals. The method was immunoSEQ multiplex PCR; TCRdb's version includes in-frame clones alone and lacks a portion of them. Found here are some 580,000 clones, 97% of them singletons; the top ten hold around 0.057%. Sequenced input: naive CD4+ T cells sorted from blood. The origin of the receptors is a woman aged 30 to 39 in good health. Both conserved end residues are part of each CDR3. Fields, in order: J gene, clone size, D gene, V gene, CDR3 DNA, CDR3 protein. A D gene is named only where the DNA matches it firmly. Size values are once, few and many counts, or a class for expanded clones, and some rows have none.

>TRBJ2-5|NA|TRBD2|TRBV10-3
TGTGCCATCAGTGAGTCAGGACTAGCGGGACGGGAGACCCAGTACTTC
CAISESGLAGRETQYF
>TRBJ2-7|NA|TRBD2|TRBV5-1
TGCGCCAGCAGCCCAGCTCCGGGAGGGCCGACCGGCGAGCAGTACTTC
CASSPAPGGPTGEQYF
>TRBJ1-1|NA|TRBD1|TRBV14
TGTGCCAGCAGCCAAGATAACCCCCGGACAGGGGTGAACACTGAAGCTTTCTTT
CASSQDNPRTGVNTEAFF
>TRBJ2-1|NA|TRBD2|TRBV28
TGTGCCAGCAGTTTATCACGTGGTAGCGGGGGCCATCCGTTCTTC
CASSLSRGSGGHPFF
>TRBJ2-7|NA|NA|TRBV27
TGTGCCAGCAGTTTAAGGCCCTCCTACGAGCAGTACTTC
CASSLRPSYEQYF
>TRBJ1-3|NA|NA|TRBV28
TGTGCCAGCAGTCCCCCAACACCCTGGCCGCCTGGAAACACCATATATTTT
CASSPPTPWPPGNTIYF
>TRBJ1-2|NA|NA|TRBV19
TGTGCCAGTAGTGCCGGGACATCCCTAGGGATAGGTTATGGCTACACCTTC
CASSAGTSLGIGYGYTF
>TRBJ1-2|NA|NA|TRBV27
TGTGCCAGCAGTTTATCCGCAACGGTACCTATGGCTAGTACCTTC
CASSLSATVPMASTF
>TRBJ2-7|NA|NA|TRBV28
TGTGCCAGCAGTTTATGGTCACAGGGTGTAAGATACGAGCAGTACTTC
CASSLWSQGVRYEQYF
>TRBJ2-5|NA|NA|TRBV7-9
TGTGCCAGCAGCCGCCTGGGCGGACGCGAGACCCAGTACTTC
CASSRLGGRETQYF
>TRBJ1-3|NA|NA|TRBV6-1
TGTGCCAGCCGGCGGACCCCTGGAAACACCATATATTTT
CASRRTPGNTIYF
>TRBJ2-7|NA|NA|TRBV6-6
TGTGCCAGCAGCCCCCTTGTCCCCGACTACGAGCAGTACTTC
CASSPLVPDYEQYF
>TRBJ1-2|NA|TRBD1|TRBV6-1
TGTGCCAGCAGTGGTCGACAGGGACTCTATGGCTACACCTTC
CASSGRQGLYGYTF
>TRBJ2-1|NA|TRBD2|TRBV28
TGTGCCAGCAGTGCACGCCTCCCAGGATCAGCGGGAGGGGGGTTGAATGAGCAGTTCTTC
CASSARLPGSAGGGLNEQFF
>TRBJ2-3|NA|NA|TRBV5-1
TGCGCCAGCTCCGACCGGGACGGAAGCACAGATACGCAGTATTTT
CASSDRDGSTDTQYF
>TRBJ2-2|NA|NA|TRBV28
TGTGCCAGCAGTTCACCGGGGACGACGTCCGGGGAGCTGTTTTTT
CASSSPGTTSGELFF
>TRBJ2-1|NA|NA|TRBV6-5
TGTGCCAGCAGTAATAGGGGTATTCGAAACATCTTC
CASSNRGIRNIF
>TRBJ2-7|NA|NA|TRBV10-3
TGTGCCATCAGTGAGTTCGTCTCCTACGAGCAGTACTTC
CAISEFVSYEQYF
>TRBJ1-5|NA|NA|TRBV6-5
TGTGCCAGCAGTTTAACCTATTTGGGCAATCAGCCCCAGCATTTT
CASSLTYLGNQPQHF
>TRBJ2-7|NA|NA|TRBV5-6
TGTGCCAGCAGTCCACTGCCAGGGGTAAGGGAGCAGTACTTC
CASSPLPGVREQYF
>TRBJ2-1|NA|TRBD2|TRBV9
TGTGCCAGCAGCGTAGGGCCCCTCGGGGCGGGAGCTGGTAATGAGCAGTTCTTC
CASSVGPLGAGAGNEQFF
>TRBJ2-5|once|TRBD1|TRBV6-8
TGTGCCAGCAGTTTCAACCGGGACAGCACCCAGGATTGGGAAGAGACCCAGTACTTC
CASSFNRDSTQDWEETQYF
>TRBJ1-1|NA|NA|TRBV5-6
TGTGCCAGCAGCTCGACAGTGAACACTGAAGCTTTCTTT
CASSSTVNTEAFF
>TRBJ2-4|NA|NA|TRBV11-2
TGTGCCAGCAGCTCCCCCCGGGGGAAAAACATTCAGTACTTC
CASSSPRGKNIQYF
>TRBJ2-6|NA|NA|TRBV4-1
TGCGCCAGCAGCCAAGGGAGGGTTAGGGTATCTGGGGCCAACGTCCTGACTTTC
CASSQGRVRVSGANVLTF
>TRBJ2-1|NA|NA|TRBV2
TGTGCCAGCAAGGACACCTACAATGAGCAGTTCTTC
CASKDTYNEQFF
>TRBJ1-2|few|NA|TRBV6-6
TGTGCCAGCAGCCCCAGCGGACTCTATGGCTACACCTTC
CASSPSGLYGYTF
>TRBJ2-7|once|NA|TRBV30
TGTGCCTGGAGCGCTGGGTCCTCACATCCTCTTACCTTC
CAWSAGSSHPLTF
>TRBJ2-7|NA|TRBD1|TRBV18
TGTGCCAGCTCACCGTCCGGGACAGCCGACCTGGAGCAGTACTTC
CASSPSGTADLEQYF
>TRBJ1-1|NA|TRBD1|TRBV19
TGTGCCAGTAGTAGAACAGGGGGCGGTGGCACTGAAGCTTTCTTT
CASSRTGGGGTEAFF
>TRBJ2-5|NA|NA|TRBV7-9
TGTGCCAGCAGCTTGGGTGCCAGCCAAGAGACCCAGTACTTC
CASSLGASQETQYF
>TRBJ2-7|NA|NA|TRBV7-6
TGTGCCAGCAGCTTATTGGGGTCCGAGCAGTACTTC
CASSLLGSEQYF